The 26 T cell receptor beta chains presented below share a single source sample, sequenced in a study of T cells in Graves' hyperthyroidism and ophthalmopathy. RNA transcripts provided the source from which TCR beta CDR3 regions were amplified. HTBI primers were the set used in a first-round RT-PCR of the TCR CDR3. TCRdb re-called the multiplex PCR reads through MiXCR, storing one row per CDR3 protein. Among around 600,000 distinct CDR3 sequences, around 14% were seen once, and the ten largest hold 6.5% to 8%. Specimen: blood. The receptors were sampled from a woman aged 25 to 39 with Graves' hyperthyroidism.

At least ten counts were recorded for this clonotype. V and J are TRBV5-1 and TRBJ1-1; 7 nucleotides line up with TRBD1. CDR1 and CDR2 (germline): SGHRS, YFSETQ. This CDR3 has 16 residues. V dropped 1 base and J dropped 1; count of bases not matched to a gene: 7. The CDR3: CASSLIGTAPNTEAFF. The CDR3 DNA is TGCGCCAGCAGCTTGATCGGGACAGCCCCGAACACTGAAGCTTTCTTT. Filled out from reference TRBV5-1 and TRBJ1-1, the complete variable domain reads KAGVTQTPRYLIKTRGQQVTLSCSPISGHRSVSWYQQTPGQGLQFLFEYFSETQRNKGNFPGRFSGRQFSNSRSEMNVSTLELGDSALYLCASSLIGTAPNTEAFFGQGTRLTVV.

The rearrangement links TRBV15 to TRBJ2-1, with 8 nucleotides matching TRBD2. V lost 0 bases to trimming and J lost 6 bases; unmatched junction nucleotides: 4. There are 15 residues in the CDR3. CDR1 is LNHNV and CDR2 is YYDKDF in the germline V gene (reference sequence). The CDR3 nucleotides are TGTGCCACCAGCAGAGACCTTCGGGGGGGCAATGAGCAGTTCTTC. Residues: CATSRDLRGGNEQFF.

J is TRBJ2-7 and V is TRBV7-2; 12 bases map to TRBD2. The V gene end was trimmed by 3 bases and the J gene end by 1 base; junction bases not matched to a gene: 7. This CDR3 is built from 17 residues. Germline CDR1 reads SGHTA; CDR2 reads FQGNSA. CDR3 amino acids: CASSFPTSGSTSYEQYF. DNA for the CDR3: TGTGCCAGCAGCTTCCCGACTAGCGGGAGTACGTCCTACGAGCAGTACTTC.

This clonotype was observed at least ten times. The chain combines TRBV6-1 with TRBJ1-2, with D unclear. This CDR3 is 15 amino acids long. Germline CDR1 reads MNHNS; CDR2 reads SASEGT. Trimming took off 2 bases at V and 4 bases at J, with 14 bases between the two ends. The CDR3 spells CASSELFRAAYGYTF. The DNA for the CDR3 is TGTGCCAGCAGTGAACTATTTCGGGCAGCCTATGGCTACACCTTC.

The table lists this clonotype with a few counts. The V and J genes are TRBV4-1 and TRBJ2-1; perhaps TRBD2 as D (6 bases). CDR3 size: 15 residues. V was cut by 7 bases and J by 7 bases, with 20 bases left in between. The germline gives CDR1 MGHRA, CDR2 YSYEKL. In DNA form, the CDR3 reads TGCGCCAGCAACCTGGGGGAGGAACGCTTGAATGAGCAGTTCTTC. As protein: CASNLGEERLNEQFF.

The chain employs TRBV10-3 and TRBJ1-1; TRBD1 agrees at 8 bases. CDR3 size: 15 residues. CDR1 is ENHRY and CDR2 is SYGVKD in the germline V gene. V was clipped by 5 bases and J by 5 bases; unmatched bases: 10. CDR3 sequence (DNA): TGTGCCATCAGTCCGTTCGGACAGGGCGGAACTGAAGCTTTCTTT. This codes for CAISPFGQGGTEAFF.

This clonotype has more than one count but fewer than ten. The chain couples TRBV10-2 to TRBJ1-3, with TRBD1 identical over 8 bases. V shed 6 bases, J shed 0 bases, and the junction held 4 bases outside the gene matches. The germline CDR1 and CDR2 sequences are WSHSY and SAAADI. There are 15 residues in the CDR3. For the CDR3, the DNA is TGCGCCAGCAGCTGGACAGGGACCTCTGGAAACACCATATATTTT. This encodes CASSWTGTSGNTIYF.

This clonotype was seen at least ten times. In nucleotides, the CDR3 is TGTGCCAGCAGCTCGGAAGCATCCGATTCACCCCTCCACTTT. Translating gives CASSSEASDSPLHF. This chain joins TRBV7-2 and TRBJ1-6; D is unresolved. CDR1 and CDR2 (germline): SGHTA, FQGNSA. The CDR3 length is 14 residues. V was shortened by 4 bases and J by 8 bases, with 12 bases between the two germline ends.

Ten or more counts support this clonotype. The chain is built from TRBV20-1 and TRBJ2-3, with TRBD2 matching over 11 bases. This CDR3 has 14 amino acids. With 4 bases clipped from V and 4 bases from J, the junction kept 4 bases outside the gene matches. Germline V gene lookup returns CDR1 DFQATT and CDR2 SNEGSKA (reference sequence). The CDR3 is CSATTSGNADTQYF. The CDR3 DNA sequence: TGCAGTGCTACGACTAGCGGGAACGCAGATACGCAGTATTTT.

About this clonotype: A much larger clone differs by one base, so this may be a read error. CDR3 amino acids: CASSLWAGETYNEQLF. CDR3 sequence (DNA): TGCGCCAGCAGCTTGTGGGCGGGAGAAACGTACAATGAGCAGCTCTTC. V gene TRBV5-1 combines with J gene TRBJ2-1, with 7 bases aligning to TRBD2. Germline values: CDR1 SGHRS, CDR2 YFSETQ. The CDR3 has 16 residues.

V usage is TRBV20-1 and J usage is TRBJ2-7; D possibly corresponds to TRBD1 (7 bases). The CDR3 has 14 amino acids. The V and J ends lost 5 bases and 3 bases respectively, with 17 bases between them. Germline values: CDR1 DFQATT, CDR2 SNEGSKA (reference sequence). The CDR3 sequence is CSAWRGRGFYEQYF. Written as DNA, the CDR3 is TGCAGTGCTTGGAGGGGGCGCGGATTCTACGAGCAGTACTTC.

The V call is TRBV20-1, the J call TRBJ2-3, with no clear D. The CDR3 has 11 residues. V lost 6 bases to trimming and J lost 6 bases, with 10 bases between them. CDR1 is DFQATT, CDR2 SNEGSKA, per germline (reference sequence). Here the CDR3 reads CSAYSLDTQYF. CDR3 nucleotides: TGCAGTGCCTATTCCCTCGATACGCAGTATTTT.

At least ten counts were recorded for this clonotype. The chain carries TRBV27 and TRBJ1-2, with 10 bases matching TRBD1. CDR1 is MNHEY and CDR2 is SMNVEV in the germline V gene (reference sequence). The CDR3 loop spans 14 amino acids. The V and J ends lost 5 bases and 6 bases, in that order; junction bases with no gene match: 6. CDR3 sequence (DNA): TGTGCCAGCAGTCGGGACAGGGGTTTCAATGGCTACACCTTC. Translated, it gives CASSRDRGFNGYTF.

The chain employs TRBV7-7 and TRBJ2-1, with 7 bases that match TRBD2. After removal of 1 base from V and 5 bases from J, the junction contained 5 bases not matched to a gene. This CDR3 is 15 amino acids long. Per germline, CDR1 SSHAT and CDR2 FNYEAQ (reference sequence). The CDR3 is CASSLGAGANNEQFF. DNA of the CDR3: TGTGCCAGCAGCTTAGGGGCGGGAGCTAACAATGAGCAGTTCTTC.

This clonotype was recorded many times. The chain has TRBV3-1 and TRBJ1-2, with TRBD1 matching 7 bases. This CDR3 comprises 14 residues. V gave up 4 bases and J gave up 3 bases; unmatched junction bases: 5. Germline V gene sequence: CDR1 LGHDT, CDR2 YNNKEL (reference sequence). The CDR3 reads CASSRRGGDYGYTF. The CDR3 DNA reads as TGTGCCAGCAGCCGCAGAGGGGGCGACTATGGCTACACCTTC. Combining the CDR3 with reference TRBV3-1 and TRBJ1-2 gives the whole variable domain DTAVSQTPKYLVTQMGNDKSIKCEQNLGHDTMYWYKQDSKKFLKIMFSYNNKELIINETVPNRFSPKSPDKAHLNLHINSLELGDSAVYFCASSRRGGDYGYTFGSGTRLTVV.

J is TRBJ2-1 and V is TRBV5-4; TRBD2 matches at 11 bases. The V gene's germline CDR1 is SGHNT and CDR2 YYREEE (reference sequence). The CDR3 extends over 16 amino acids. Trimming cost V 0 bases and J 9 bases; bases outside gene matches: 8. The CDR3 spells CASSLVTSGNPAEQFF. CDR3 nucleotides: TGTGCCAGCAGCTTGGTGACTAGCGGGAATCCGGCTGAGCAGTTCTTC.

This clonotype was counted many times. The rearrangement uses TRBV2 and TRBJ1-2, with no clear D. Germline lookup yields CDR1 SNHLY and CDR2 FYNNEI. V lost 5 bases to trimming and J lost 0 bases, with 16 bases between them. The CDR3 is made up of 16 amino acids. This chain's CDR3 is CASSSERVRANYGYTF. In DNA, the CDR3 is TGTGCCAGCAGTAGTGAACGGGTTCGGGCTAACTATGGCTACACCTTC.

A word on this clonotype: Its ends do not fully match the called genes, so a read error is possible. The chain links TRBV12-3 or TRBV12-4 to TRBJ1-1, with unresolved D. This CDR3 is 15 amino acids long. The CDR3 DNA reads TGTGCCGGCAGTTTTCTTTTCTCGGCGGAATACGAAGCTTTCTTT. This gives the protein CAGSFLFSAEYEAFF.

This clonotype has at least ten counts. The rearrangement joins TRBV6-1 to TRBJ2-1; 8 bases are a match to TRBD2. Germline V gene sequence: CDR1 MNHNS, CDR2 SASEGT. V lost 6 bases to trimming and J lost 5 bases; unmatched junction nucleotides: 9. The CDR3 has 15 amino acids. The CDR3 nucleotides are TGTGCCAGCAGCCAGCGGGAGCCGGGCGACAATGAGCAGTTCTTC. Amino acid sequence: CASSQREPGDNEQFF.

The sample holds many counts of this clonotype. The chain has TRBV2 and TRBJ2-1; D ambiguous. V was cut by 7 bases and J by 7 bases, with 14 bases left in between. The CDR3 extends over 13 amino acids. Germline V CDR1 and CDR2: SNHLY, FYNNEI. The CDR3 DNA reads TGTGCCAGCAACGTTGGTCCCCAGAATGAGCAGTTCTTC. Encoded protein: CASNVGPQNEQFF.

This clonotype was recorded many times. DNA for the CDR3: TGTGCCAGCAGTCCATGGACTAGCGGGAGCACAGATACGCAGTATTTT. This encodes CASSPWTSGSTDTQYF. V is TRBV28 and J is TRBJ2-3; TRBD2 aligns across 11 bases. V was pared by 5 bases and J by 0 bases, with 4 bases of the junction left unmatched. Germline CDR1 reads MDHEN; CDR2 reads SYDVKM. CDR3 length: 16 amino acids.

V and J are TRBV6-1 and TRBJ2-7, with D possibly TRBD1 on 7 matching bases. Germline CDR1 is MNHNS and CDR2 is SASEGT. V lost 5 bases, J lost 5 bases, and 19 bases lay in between. This CDR3 is built from 15 residues. CDR3 sequence (DNA): TGTGCCAGCAGTAGCGCGGGGACAGAGAGGAACGAGCAGTACTTC. Translating it yields CASSSAGTERNEQYF.

The table lists this clonotype with many counts. V usage is TRBV7-9 and J usage is TRBJ2-7; 9 nucleotides agree with TRBD1. This CDR3 spans 14 amino acids. CDR1 SEHNR and CDR2 FQNEAQ come from the germline V gene (reference sequence). With 1 base clipped from V and 5 bases from J, the junction kept 3 bases outside the gene matches. The chain's CDR3 is CASSLGGQGHEQYF. For the CDR3, the DNA is TGTGCCAGCAGCTTAGGGGGACAGGGACACGAGCAGTACTTC. The full variable domain, completed using reference TRBV7-9 and TRBJ2-7, is DTGVSQNPRHKITKRGQNVTFRCDPISEHNRLYWYRQTLGQGPEFLTYFQNEAQLEKSRLLSDRFSAERPKGSFSTLEIQRTEQGDSAMYLCASSLGGQGHEQYFGPGTRLTVT.

In its sample, this clonotype was seen many times. This chain joins TRBV12-3 or TRBV12-4 and TRBJ2-1; 7 bases match TRBD1. J lost 10 bases, V lost 4 bases, and 4 bases had no gene match. The CDR3 has 12 amino acids. The CDR3, as DNA: TGTGCCAGCAGTTACCACAGGGGAGAGCAGTTCTTC. Translating it yields CASSYHRGEQFF.

This clonotype was observed a handful of times. This chain connects TRBV7-2 to TRBJ2-7; 9 bases line up with TRBD2. Germline CDR1 reads SGHTA; CDR2 reads FQGNSA. The CDR3 contains 15 residues. Trimming took 5 bases from V and 3 from J; bases not matched to a gene: 8. In DNA form, the CDR3 reads TGTGCCAGCAGCGTAATTAGCGGGAGTTTCTACGAGCAGTACTTC. Translation gives CASSVISGSFYEQYF.

In its sample, this clonotype was seen a few times. V is TRBV20-1 and J is TRBJ2-2; perhaps TRBD1 as D (5 bases). Trimming pared 2 bases from V and 3 bases from J, leaving 10 bases between. Looked up from germline, CDR1 is DFQATT and CDR2 is SNEGSKA (reference sequence). The CDR3 sequence is 14 residues long. The CDR3 DNA is TGCAGTGCTAGAAACCCCAGGGACACCGGGGAGCTGTTTTTT. Residues: CSARNPRDTGELFF.